This T cell receptor beta chain was obtained from a study of blood T cell repertoires in COVID-19. Trimming at V came to 5 bases and at J to 2 bases, leaving 5 bases not matched to a gene. CDR1 and CDR2 from the germline V gene are MDHEN and SYDVKM. This CDR3 comprises 14 residues. The method was immunoSEQ multiplex PCR; TCRdb's version includes in-frame clones alone and lacks a portion of them. In the table there are 200,000 to 250,000 clones, approximately 90% of which are singletons. Sequenced input: PBMCs or T cells enriched from blood (not recorded which). This clonotype was sampled from a man aged 25-40 years who had recovered from COVID-19. V usage is TRBV28 and J usage is TRBJ2-7; 8 nucleotides line up with TRBD1. CDR3 nucleotide sequence: TGTGCCAGCAGTGTTACAGGGGGAGCCTACGAGCAGTACTTC. It yields the protein CASSVTGGAYEQYF.